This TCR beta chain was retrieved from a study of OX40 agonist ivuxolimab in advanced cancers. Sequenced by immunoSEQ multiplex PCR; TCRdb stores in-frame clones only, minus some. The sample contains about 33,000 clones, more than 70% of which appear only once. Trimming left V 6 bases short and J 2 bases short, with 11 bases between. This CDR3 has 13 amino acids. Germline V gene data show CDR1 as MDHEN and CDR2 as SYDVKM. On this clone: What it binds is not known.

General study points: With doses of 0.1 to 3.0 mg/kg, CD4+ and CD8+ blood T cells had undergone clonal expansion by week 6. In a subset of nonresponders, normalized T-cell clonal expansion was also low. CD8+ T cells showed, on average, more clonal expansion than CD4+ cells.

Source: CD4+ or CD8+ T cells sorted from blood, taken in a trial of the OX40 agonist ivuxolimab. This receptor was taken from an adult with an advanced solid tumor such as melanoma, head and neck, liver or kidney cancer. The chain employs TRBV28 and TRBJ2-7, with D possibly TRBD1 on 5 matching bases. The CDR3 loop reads CASRQTGPYEQYF. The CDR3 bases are TGTGCCAGCAGGCAAACAGGTCCCTACGAGCAGTACTTC.